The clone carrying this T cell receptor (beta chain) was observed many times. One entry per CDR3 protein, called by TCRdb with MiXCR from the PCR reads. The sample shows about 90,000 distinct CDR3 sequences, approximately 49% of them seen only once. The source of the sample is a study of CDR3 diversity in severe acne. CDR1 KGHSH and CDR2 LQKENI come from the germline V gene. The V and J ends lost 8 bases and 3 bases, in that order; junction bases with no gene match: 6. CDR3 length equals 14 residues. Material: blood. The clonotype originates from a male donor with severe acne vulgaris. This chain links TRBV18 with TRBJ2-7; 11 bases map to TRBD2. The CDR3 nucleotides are TGTGCCAGCGGACGGGGACTAGCGGACTACGAGCAGTACTTC. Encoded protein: CASGRGLADYEQYF.